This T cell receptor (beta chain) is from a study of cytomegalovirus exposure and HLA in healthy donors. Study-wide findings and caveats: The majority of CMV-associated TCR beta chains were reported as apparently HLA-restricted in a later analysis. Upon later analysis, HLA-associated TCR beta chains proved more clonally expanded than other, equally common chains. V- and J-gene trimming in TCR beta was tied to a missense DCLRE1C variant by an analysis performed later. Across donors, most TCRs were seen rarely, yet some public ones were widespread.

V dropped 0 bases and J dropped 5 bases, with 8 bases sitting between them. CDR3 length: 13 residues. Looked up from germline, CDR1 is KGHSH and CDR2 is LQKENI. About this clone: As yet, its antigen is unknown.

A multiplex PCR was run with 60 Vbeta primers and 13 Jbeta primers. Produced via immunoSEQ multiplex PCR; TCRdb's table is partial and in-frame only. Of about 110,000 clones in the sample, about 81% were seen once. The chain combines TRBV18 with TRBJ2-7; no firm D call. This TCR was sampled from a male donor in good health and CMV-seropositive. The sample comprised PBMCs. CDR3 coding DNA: TGTGCCAGCTCACCACCCTCTGTAAACGAGCAGTACTTC. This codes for CASSPPSVNEQYF.